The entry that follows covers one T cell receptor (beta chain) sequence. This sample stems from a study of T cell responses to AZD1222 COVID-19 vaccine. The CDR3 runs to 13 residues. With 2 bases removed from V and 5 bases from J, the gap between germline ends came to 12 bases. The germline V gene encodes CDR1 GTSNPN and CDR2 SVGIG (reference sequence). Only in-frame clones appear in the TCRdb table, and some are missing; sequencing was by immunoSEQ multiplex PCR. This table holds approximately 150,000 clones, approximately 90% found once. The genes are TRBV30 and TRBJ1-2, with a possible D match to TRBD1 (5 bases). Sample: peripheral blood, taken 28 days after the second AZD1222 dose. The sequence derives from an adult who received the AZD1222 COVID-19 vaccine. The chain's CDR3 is CAWSHGGGYGYTF. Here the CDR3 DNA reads TGTGCCTGGAGTCACGGGGGGGGGTATGGCTACACCTTC.